The rows below give T cell receptor beta chains drawn from one sample of a study of metastatic and nonmetastatic thyroid tumors. TCRdb used MiXCR to call clones anew from the PCR reads. The repertoire holds around 3,600 clones, roughly 36% seen once, with about 28% in the top ten. The sequencing input was adjacent normal tissue. Receptors originate from a male donor with papillary thyroid cancer or a benign thyroid nodule (not recorded which). Some clones in this sample may be carry-over from other donors' samples. Each CDR3 is given with its conserved first and last residue. The order of the fields is clone size, J gene, D gene, V gene, CDR3 protein, CDR3 DNA. The D gene is left open where the match is weak. A clone size is listed for some rows: how often the clone was seen (once, few, many), or a class if it is expanded.

few | TRBJ2-3 | TRBD2 | TRBV2 | CASSSGRGADTQYF | TGTGCCAGCAGTAGCGGGAGGGGGGCAGATACGCAGTATTTT
. | TRBJ2-1 | TRBD2 | TRBV9 | CASSVAGTSVHNEQFF | TGTGCCAGCAGCGTAGCAGGGACTAGCGTACACAATGAGCAGTTCTTC
. | TRBJ2-3 | TRBD2 | TRBV11-2 | CASSLVASGTDTQYF | TGTGCCAGCAGCTTGGTGGCTAGCGGGACAGATACGCAGTATTTT
medium-sized | TRBJ2-1 | TRBD2 | TRBV20-1 | CSARRTSLAGGRVNEQFF | TGCAGTGCTAGACGGACAAGTTTAGCGGGAGGGCGGGTCAATGAGCAGTTCTTC
few | TRBJ1-3 | . | TRBV19 | CASSVTASSGNTIYF | TGTGCCAGTAGTGTAACAGCGAGCTCTGGAAACACCATATATTTT
. | TRBJ1-2 | . | TRBV11-3 | CASSLGTAYGYTF | TGTGCCAGCAGCTTAGGGACCGCCTATGGCTACACCTTC
large | TRBJ2-6 | TRBD1 | TRBV7-8 | CASSPQGLDFSGANVLTF | TGTGCCAGCAGTCCACAGGGGCTGGACTTCTCTGGGGCCAACGTCCTGACTTTC
. | TRBJ2-1 | TRBD2 | TRBV11-2 | CASSLRLAGGGNEQFF | TGTGCCAGCAGCTTAAGGCTAGCGGGAGGGGGCAATGAGCAGTTCTTC
. | TRBJ2-1 | . | TRBV7-2 | CASSFQGEGEQFF | TGTGCCAGCAGCTTTCAGGGGGAGGGGGAGCAGTTCTTC
. | TRBJ2-1 | TRBD2 | TRBV6-1 | CATQGTSGHNEQFF | TGTGCCACCCAGGGGACTAGCGGACACAATGAGCAGTTCTTC
. | TRBJ1-2 | . | TRBV30 | CAWNPAQGSGYTF | TGCGCCTGGAACCCTGCACAGGGCTCCGGCTACACCTTC
. | TRBJ1-2 | TRBD1 | TRBV6-2/TRBV6-3 | CASSYSLDRGGGYTF | TGTGCCAGCAGTTACTCACTGGACAGGGGAGGAGGCTACACCTTC
many | TRBJ2-1 | . | TRBV6-2/TRBV6-3 | CASSASSSYNEQFF | TGTGCCAGCAGTGCTAGCAGCTCCTACAATGAGCAGTTCTTC
. | TRBJ2-1 | . | TRBV12-3/TRBV12-4 | CAIKDSALRNEQFF | TGTGCCATCAAGGACTCTGCTTTACGAAATGAGCAGTTCTTC
. | TRBJ2-2 | . | TRBV12-3/TRBV12-4 | CASSTRLNTGELFF | TGTGCCAGCAGCACAAGACTGAACACCGGGGAGCTGTTTTTT
. | TRBJ1-2 | TRBD1 | TRBV10-3 | CATQGVKYGYTF | TGTGCCACACAGGGGGTGAAATATGGCTACACCTTC
few | TRBJ1-2 | TRBD1 | TRBV27 | CASSPAGTANYCYTF | TGTGCCAGCAGTCCTGCCGGGACAGCTAACTATTGCTACACCTTC